This passage covers 8 T cell receptor beta chains from one sample sequenced in a study of shared clonotypes between healthy human individuals. TCRdb keeps only in-frame clones here, not all; method: immunoSEQ multiplex PCR. The top ten clones hold around 0.38% of a sample with under 1,900,000 clones, about 98.5% of them seen once. Sequenced: naive CD4+ T cells sorted from blood. Subset in this sample: CD45RA+ positively selected. These TCRs come from a man aged 25 to 45 in good health.

The chain carries TRBV6-9 and TRBJ2-7, with a weak D call TRBD1 (5 bases). The CDR3 is made up of 18 amino acids. Germline CDR1 and CDR2: MNHGY and SVAAGI. Trimming stripped 5 bases from V and 2 bases from J, with 25 bases between. The CDR3 DNA reads as TGTGCCAGCAGTGTATCCGAGACAGATAAGTTTCGTCCCTACGAGCAGTACTTC. Its protein is CASSVSETDKFRPYEQYF.

J is TRBJ2-1 and V is TRBV9, with TRBD2 matching over 9 bases. Germline trimming cut 0 bases from V and 13 bases from J; bases unmatched to any gene: 5. CDR1 is SGDLS and CDR2 is YYNGEE in the germline V gene. This CDR3 contains 13 residues. For the CDR3, the DNA is TGTGCCAGCAGCGTAGGTAGCGGGAGCTTACAGTTCTTC. Its translation: CASSVGSGSLQFF.

CDR3 nucleotide sequence: TGTGCCAGCAGTGCCAGGGGGCGCCCACACAATGAGCAGTTCTTC. Its translation: CASSARGRPHNEQFF. This sequence joins TRBV6-1 and TRBJ2-1; 8 nucleotides line up with TRBD1. The CDR3 has 15 residues. The trim removed 4 bases at V and 5 bases at J, leaving 7 bases unmatched. Germline CDR1 is MNHNS and CDR2 is SASEGT.

The chain joins TRBV7-9 to TRBJ2-3; D might be TRBD1 (6 bases). Germline V CDR1 and CDR2: SEHNR, FQNEAQ (reference sequence). V lost 5 bases and J lost 6, with 15 bases in between. CDR3 length: 14 amino acids. CDR3 in DNA: TGTGCCAGCAGCCCCCACAGGGATTCGGATACGCAGTATTTT. It codes for CASSPHRDSDTQYF.

The CDR3, as DNA: TGTGCCTGGAGTGTACTAGGACAGGGGGCCTACGAGCAGTACTTC. It specifies CAWSVLGQGAYEQYF. The V gene is TRBV30, the J gene TRBJ2-7, with 10 bases aligning to TRBD1. Germline V gives CDR1 GTSNPN, CDR2 SVGIG (reference sequence). V shed 0 bases and J 2 bases; nucleotides not matched to a gene: 4. The CDR3 loop spans 15 amino acids. Variable domain in full (rest from reference TRBV30 and TRBJ2-7): SQTIHQWPATLVQPVGSPLSLECTVEGTSNPNLYWYRQAAGRGLQLLFYSVGIGQISSEVPQNLSASRPQDRQFILSSKKLLLSDSGFYLCAWSVLGQGAYEQYFGPGTRLTVT.

As concerns this clone: Other DNA sequences in the same sample also yield this CDR3. The gene calls are TRBV18 and TRBJ1-2; possible D gene TRBD1, 6 bases. Trimming left V 1 base short and J 3 bases short, with 6 bases between. The CDR3 runs to 13 residues. The germline gives CDR1 KGHSH, CDR2 LQKENI. The CDR3 region is CASSPQGDYGYTF. CDR3 sequence (DNA): TGTGCCAGCTCACCACAGGGGGACTATGGCTACACCTTC.

V is TRBV19 and J is TRBJ2-1, with TRBD2 matching over 10 bases. The CDR3 runs to 16 residues. Looked up from germline, CDR1 is LNHDA and CDR2 is SQIVND (reference sequence). V lost 3 bases, J lost 5 bases, and 7 bases stayed unmatched. Here the CDR3 DNA reads TGTGCCAGTAGTATTCGGCACGGACTAGCGGACAATGAGCAGTTCTTC. Translating gives CASSIRHGLADNEQFF. Looking up the rest from reference TRBV19 and TRBJ2-1 gives the full variable domain: DGGITQSPKYLFRKEGQNVTLSCEQNLNHDAMYWYRQDPGQGLRLIYYSQIVNDFQKGDIAEGYSVSREKKESFPLTVTSAQKNPTAFYLCASSIRHGLADNEQFFGPGTRLTVL.

The CDR3 DNA is TGTGCCAGCAGCCCCGAGGGGGCGGGAGTTATGGAGACCCAGTACTTC. Amino acid sequence: CASSPEGAGVMETQYF. The rearrangement uses TRBV11-2 and TRBJ2-5; the D call may be TRBD1 or TRBD2 (7 bases each). The CDR3 consists of 16 residues. V lost 5 bases and J lost 5, with 21 bases in between. Germline V gene sequence: CDR1 SGHAT, CDR2 FQNNGV.